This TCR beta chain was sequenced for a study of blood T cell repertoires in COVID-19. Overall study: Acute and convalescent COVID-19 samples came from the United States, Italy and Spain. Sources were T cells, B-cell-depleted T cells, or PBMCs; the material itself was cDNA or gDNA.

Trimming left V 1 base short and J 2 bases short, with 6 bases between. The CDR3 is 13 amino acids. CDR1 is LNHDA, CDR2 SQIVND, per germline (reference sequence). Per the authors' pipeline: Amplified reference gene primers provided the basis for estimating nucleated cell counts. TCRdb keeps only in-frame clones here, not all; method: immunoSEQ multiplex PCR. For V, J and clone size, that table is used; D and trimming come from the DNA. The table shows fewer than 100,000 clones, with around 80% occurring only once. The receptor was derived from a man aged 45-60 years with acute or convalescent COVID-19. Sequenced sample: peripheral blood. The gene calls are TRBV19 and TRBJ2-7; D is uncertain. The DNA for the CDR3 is TGTGCCAGTAGTATAGCTTCGGCCTACGAGCAGTACTTC. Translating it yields CASSIASAYEQYF.